The 8 T cell receptor beta chains presented below share a single source sample, sequenced in a study of cytotoxic CD8 clonotypes in ibrutinib-treated CLL. The repertoire was sequenced with immunoSEQ multiplex PCR; TCRdb's copy has only in-frame clones and lacks some. The sample comprises approximately 300,000 clones, 80% of which are singletons, and over 6.5% rests with the top ten. The source material was PBMCs, sampled before ibrutinib treatment. These receptors came from a human donor with chronic lymphocytic leukemia.

This clone was seen a single time. The V and J genes are TRBV28 and TRBJ2-7, with D unclear. CDR1 is MDHEN and CDR2 is SYDVKM in the germline V gene. The CDR3 length is 14 residues. V dropped 6 bases and J dropped 4 bases, with 16 bases sitting between them. CDR3 coding DNA: TGTGCCAGCAGACCCGCTAGGGCAGTTTACGAGCAGTACTTC. Encoded protein: CASRPARAVYEQYF.

The V gene is TRBV30, the J gene TRBJ2-2; 11 nucleotides agree with TRBD2. Germline V gene data show CDR1 as GTSNPN and CDR2 as SVGIG (reference sequence). The CDR3 is 17 residues long. J gave up 5 bases and V 4 bases, and 12 bases lay outside the gene matches. This chain's CDR3 is CAWTALAGGPWTGELFF. In DNA, the CDR3 is TGTGCCTGGACGGCCTTAGCGGGAGGGCCGTGGACCGGGGAGCTGTTTTTT.

This chain uses TRBV27 with TRBJ2-1; 11 bases align to TRBD2. The length of the CDR3 is 16 residues. Unmatched junction bases numbered 4, after V lost 2 bases and J lost 4 bases. Germline V lookup: CDR1 MNHEY, CDR2 SMNVEV (reference sequence). The CDR3 is CASSLGTSGLYNEQFF. The CDR3 DNA is TGTGCCAGCAGTTTAGGGACTAGCGGATTATACAATGAGCAGTTCTTC.

The chain carries TRBV5-1 and TRBJ2-7; 8 bases are a match to TRBD2. The V gene end was trimmed by 0 bases and the J gene end by 0 bases; junction bases not matched to a gene: 2. The CDR3 extends over 15 amino acids. CDR1 is SGHRS, CDR2 YFSETQ, per germline. The CDR3 DNA follows: TGCGCCAGCAGCTTGGACAGCGGGAGCTCCTACGAGCAGTACTTC. Translating it yields CASSLDSGSSYEQYF. The full variable domain, in which reference TRBV5-1 and TRBJ2-7 provide the parts outside the CDR3, is KAGVTQTPRYLIKTRGQQVTLSCSPISGHRSVSWYQQTPGQGLQFLFEYFSETQRNKGNFPGRFSGRQFSNSRSEMNVSTLELGDSALYLCASSLDSGSSYEQYFGPGTRLTVT.

The V gene is TRBV23-1, the J gene TRBJ2-2, with no clear D. TRBV23-1 is assigned to the ORF class and has an uncertain function. This CDR3 is 16 amino acids long. With 0 bases removed from V and 5 bases from J, the gap between germline ends came to 13 bases. The CDR3 sequence: CASSQSEFGRTGELFF. The CDR3, as DNA: TGCGCCAGCAGTCAATCGGAATTCGGAAGGACCGGGGAGCTGTTTTTT.

The chain combines TRBV4-2 with TRBJ2-7; 10 bases are shared with TRBD1. V shed 5 bases and J 4 bases; nucleotides not matched to a gene: 8. The CDR3 spans 15 residues. Germline V CDR1 and CDR2: LGHNA, YNFKEQ. This CDR3 is CASSIRQGALYEQYF. The CDR3 DNA reads TGTGCCAGCAGCATCCGACAGGGGGCTCTATACGAGCAGTACTTC.

There are a few counts of this clone. The chain couples TRBV27 to TRBJ1-3; the D gene is possibly TRBD1 (6 bases). Trimming pared 5 bases from V and 3 bases from J, leaving 8 bases between. Per germline, CDR1 MNHEY and CDR2 SMNVEV (reference sequence). This CDR3 region has 13 residues. Written as DNA, the CDR3 is TGTGCCAGCAGTAGCAGGGGTGGAAACACCATATATTTT. Translated, it gives CASSSRGGNTIYF.

This clone appeared a single time. This chain joins TRBV5-6 and TRBJ2-1, with 11 bases identical to TRBD2. The CDR3 has 15 residues. CDR1 and CDR2 from the germline V gene are SGHDT and YYEEEE. The V and J ends lost 4 bases and 2 bases, in that order; junction bases with no gene match: 2. The CDR3 DNA follows: TGTGCCAGCAGCAGGGGACTAGCGGCCTACAATGAGCAGTTCTTC. It specifies CASSRGLAAYNEQFF.